Following are 8 T cell receptor beta chains from one sample sequenced in a study of T cells after yellow fever vaccination. Using its own MiXCR run on the 5' RACE reads, TCRdb lists one record per CDR3 protein. The repertoire includes 550,000 to 750,000 distinct CDR3 sequences, around an eighth of them detected once, and over 13% sits in the top ten. The input for sequencing was PBMCs, taken on the day of the yellow fever booster vaccination. Receptors originate from a man younger than 45 who received the YFV17D yellow fever vaccine.

This clonotype was observed a handful of times. V usage is TRBV18 and J usage is TRBJ2-7; possibly TRBD2 for D (5 bases). This CDR3 is built from 15 residues. CDR1 and CDR2 from the germline V gene are KGHSH and LQKENI. Trimming stripped 1 base from V and 2 bases from J, with 12 bases between. The CDR3 spells CASSPRSDYAYEQYF. CDR3 DNA sequence: TGTGCCAGCTCACCACGAAGCGACTATGCCTACGAGCAGTACTTC. Full variable domain (missing parts from reference TRBV18 and TRBJ2-7): NAGVMQNPRHLVRRRGQEARLRCSPMKGHSHVYWYRQLPEEGLKFMVYLQKENIIDESGMPKERFSAEFPKEGPSILRIQQVVRGDSAAYFCASSPRSDYAYEQYFGPGTRLTVT.

This clonotype has at least ten counts. The chain couples TRBV27 to TRBJ2-5, with 7 bases lining up with TRBD2. V lost 8 bases to trimming and J lost 2 bases; unmatched junction nucleotides: 2. Germline values: CDR1 MNHEY, CDR2 SMNVEV (reference sequence). CDR3 length: 12 residues. CDR3 in amino acids: CASGRGQETQYF. CDR3 sequence (DNA): TGTGCCAGCGGGCGGGGGCAAGAGACCCAGTACTTC.

The sample holds a few counts of this clonotype. The rearrangement uses TRBV7-9 and TRBJ2-7, with D perhaps matching TRBD1 (6 bases). V was pared by 3 bases and J by 3 bases, with 15 bases between. Germline V gene data show CDR1 as SEHNR and CDR2 as FQNEAQ (reference sequence). This CDR3 comprises 15 residues. The CDR3 reads CASSLTGPRDYEQYF. The CDR3 nucleotides read TGTGCCAGCAGCTTGACAGGCCCCCGAGACTACGAGCAGTACTTC.

The chain uses TRBV20-1 and TRBJ1-1; the match to TRBD1 covers 10 bases. The CDR3 has 14 amino acids. Germline assignment: CDR1 DFQATT and CDR2 SNEGSKA (reference sequence). This chain's CDR3 is CCSWTGGINTEAFF. CDR3 nucleotides: TGCTGTTCTTGGACAGGGGGTATAAACACTGAAGCTTTCTTT.

This clonotype was counted only a few times. V gene TRBV20-1 combines with J gene TRBJ1-6, with D tentatively TRBD1 (6 bases). The CDR3 sequence is 13 residues long. In germline, CDR1 is DFQATT, CDR2 SNEGSKA (reference sequence). Trimming stripped 6 bases from V and 7 bases from J, with 13 bases between. CDR3 DNA: TGCAGTGCCAGTCTTCAGGGGAATTCACCCCTCCACTTT. Translated: CSASLQGNSPLHF.

The chain recombines TRBV6-2 or TRBV6-3 with TRBJ1-1; TRBD1 matches at 7 bases. Germline values: CDR1 MNHEY, CDR2 SVGEGT. V gave up 2 bases and J gave up 10 bases; unmatched junction bases: 7. The CDR3 runs to 13 residues. CDR3 sequence reads: CASSYARGSGAFF. DNA for the CDR3: TGTGCCAGCAGTTACGCCAGGGGGAGCGGAGCTTTCTTT.

The genes are TRBV6-1 and TRBJ2-3, with 8 nucleotides matching TRBD2. The junction had 6 bases not matched to a gene; V was cut back by 6 bases and J by 4 bases. Germline V lookup: CDR1 MNHNS, CDR2 SASEGT. This CDR3 region has 14 residues. The CDR3 spells CASRSGREADTQYF. The CDR3 bases are TGTGCCAGCAGGAGCGGGAGAGAGGCAGATACGCAGTATTTT.

This clonotype was detected a few times. This chain joins TRBV20-1 and TRBJ1-5; D gene unclear. CDR3 length: 13 residues. The V gene lost 4 bases and the J gene lost 3 bases, with 10 bases spanning the gap. Germline lookup yields CDR1 DFQATT and CDR2 SNEGSKA (reference sequence). In nucleotides, the CDR3 is TGCAGTGCTAACCGGGAAGACAATCAGCCCCAGCATTTT. Its translation is CSANREDNQPQHF.